This T cell receptor (beta chain) was observed in a study of technical replicates of blood from several donors. The CDR3 has 12 amino acids. V dropped 5 bases and J dropped 5 bases, with 9 bases sitting between them. Germline values: CDR1 LNHDA, CDR2 SQIVND (reference sequence). Data came from immunoSEQ multiplex PCR; TCRdb stores just in-frame clones and leaves some out. The sample shows under 85,000 clones, around 90% of them seen only once. Input material: T cells isolated from PBMCs. The chain joins TRBV19 to TRBJ1-1; D uncertain. The origin of this receptor is a human donor in good health. The DNA of the CDR3 is TGTGCCAGTAGTTTCGGGGTGACTGAAGCTTTCTTT. Translating it yields CASSFGVTEAFF.